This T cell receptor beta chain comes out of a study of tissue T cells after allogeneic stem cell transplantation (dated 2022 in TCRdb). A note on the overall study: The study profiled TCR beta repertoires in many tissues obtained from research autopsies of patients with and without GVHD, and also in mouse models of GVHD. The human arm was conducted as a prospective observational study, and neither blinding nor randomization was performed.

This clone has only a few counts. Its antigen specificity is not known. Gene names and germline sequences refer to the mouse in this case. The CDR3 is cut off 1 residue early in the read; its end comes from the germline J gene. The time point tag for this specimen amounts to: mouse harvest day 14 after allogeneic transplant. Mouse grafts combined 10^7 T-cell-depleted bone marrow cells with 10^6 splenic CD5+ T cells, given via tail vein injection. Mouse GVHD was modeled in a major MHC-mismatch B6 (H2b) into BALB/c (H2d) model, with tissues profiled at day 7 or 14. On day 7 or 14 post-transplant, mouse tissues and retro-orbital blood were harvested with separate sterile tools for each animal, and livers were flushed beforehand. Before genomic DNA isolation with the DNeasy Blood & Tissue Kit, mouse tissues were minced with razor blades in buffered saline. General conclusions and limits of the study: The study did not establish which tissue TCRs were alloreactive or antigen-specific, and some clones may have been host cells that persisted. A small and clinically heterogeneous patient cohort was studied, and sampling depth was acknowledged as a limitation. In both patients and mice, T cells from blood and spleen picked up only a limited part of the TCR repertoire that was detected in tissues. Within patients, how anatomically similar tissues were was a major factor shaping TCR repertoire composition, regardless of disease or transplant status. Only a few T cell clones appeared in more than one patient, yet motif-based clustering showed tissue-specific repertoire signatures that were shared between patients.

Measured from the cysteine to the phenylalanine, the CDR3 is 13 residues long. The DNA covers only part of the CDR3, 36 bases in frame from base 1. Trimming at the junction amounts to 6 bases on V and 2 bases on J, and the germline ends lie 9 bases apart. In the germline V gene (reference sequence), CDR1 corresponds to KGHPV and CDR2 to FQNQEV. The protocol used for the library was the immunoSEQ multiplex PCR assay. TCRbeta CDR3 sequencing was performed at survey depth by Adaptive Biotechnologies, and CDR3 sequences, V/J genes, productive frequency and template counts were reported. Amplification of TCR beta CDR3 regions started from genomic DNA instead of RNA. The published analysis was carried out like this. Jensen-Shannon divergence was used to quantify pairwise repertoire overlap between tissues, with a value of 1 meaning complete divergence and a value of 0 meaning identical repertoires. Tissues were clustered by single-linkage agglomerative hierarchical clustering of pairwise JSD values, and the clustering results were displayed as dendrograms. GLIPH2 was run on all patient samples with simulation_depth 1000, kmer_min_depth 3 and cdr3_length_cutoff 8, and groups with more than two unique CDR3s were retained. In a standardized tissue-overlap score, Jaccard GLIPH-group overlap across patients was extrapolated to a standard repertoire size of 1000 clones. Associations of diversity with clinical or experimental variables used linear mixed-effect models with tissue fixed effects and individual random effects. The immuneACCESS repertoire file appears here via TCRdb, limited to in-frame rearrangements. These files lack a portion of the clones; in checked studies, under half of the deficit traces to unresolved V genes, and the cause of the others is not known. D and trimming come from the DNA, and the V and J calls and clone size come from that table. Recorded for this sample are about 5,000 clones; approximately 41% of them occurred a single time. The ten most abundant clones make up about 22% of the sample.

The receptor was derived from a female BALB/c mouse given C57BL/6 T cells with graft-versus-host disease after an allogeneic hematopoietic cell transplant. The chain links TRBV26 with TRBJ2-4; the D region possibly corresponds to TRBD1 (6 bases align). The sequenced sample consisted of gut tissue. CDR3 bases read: TGTGCCAGCAGGCCAGGGGCTCAAAACACCTTGTAC. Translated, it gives CASRPGAQNTLY. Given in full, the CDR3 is CASRPGAQNTLYF.